This T cell receptor (beta chain) was identified in a study of T cell responses to AZD1222 COVID-19 vaccine. Points from the study as a whole: Elevations in Spike-specific TCR breadth and depth followed administration of two AZD1222 doses. Clonal diversity was possibly underestimated, and the donors were mostly white British, with more females.

Here immunoSEQ multiplex PCR was the method, and the copy in TCRdb shows in-frame clones only, minus some. The sample contains 100,000 to 150,000 clones, around nine tenths of which appear only once. A note on this clone: Its antigen is unidentified.

The origin of this receptor is an adult in good health. The sequences come from peripheral blood, collected on day 0 of AZD1222 vaccination.

In nucleotides, the CDR3 is TGTGCCAGCTCACCCTCAGAGGGAGTCAACTATGGCTACACCTTC. Translation gives CASSPSEGVNYGYTF. The gene calls are TRBV18 and TRBJ1-2; no clear D. CDR3 size: 15 residues. Per germline, CDR1 KGHSH and CDR2 LQKENI. V dropped 3 bases and J dropped 2 bases, with 13 bases sitting between them.